This TCR beta chain was captured in a study of OX40 agonist ivuxolimab in advanced cancers. Across the study: As their treatment, patients were administered ivuxolimab, an agonistic anti-OX40 (CD134) antibody. Dosing consisted of intravenous ivuxolimab at 0.01 to 10 mg/kg every 2 weeks. Treatment received earlier with anti-PD-1, anti-PD-L1 or anti-CTLA-4 agents was allowed, and less than 45% had some. Whole-study findings and limits: The work left the antigen specificity of expanded peripheral T cells undetermined.

CDR1 SGHDT and CDR2 YYEEEE come from the germline V gene. V gave up 1 base and J gave up 2 bases; unmatched junction bases: 2. The CDR3 sequence is 14 residues long. Sequencing used immunoSEQ multiplex PCR; TCRdb keeps in-frame clones, though not all of them. The data hold under 30,000 clones, with around 90% observed a single time. Note on this clone: The antigen remains undetermined.

This chain uses TRBV5-6 with TRBJ2-7; 8 positions match TRBD1. Sequencing was performed on CD4+ or CD8+ T cells sorted from blood, taken in a trial of the OX40 agonist ivuxolimab. This clonotype originated in an adult with an advanced solid tumor such as melanoma, head and neck, liver or kidney cancer. This CDR3 reads CASSLWTGTYEQYF. The CDR3 DNA reads TGTGCCAGCAGCTTGTGGACAGGGACCTACGAGCAGTACTTC.